Shown below are 26 T cell receptor beta chains from a single sample sequenced in a study of T cells after yellow fever vaccination. Using its own MiXCR run on the 5' RACE reads, TCRdb lists one record per CDR3 protein. The sample records 150,000 to 200,000 distinct CDR3 sequences, around 10% being singletons. Here the sequenced sample was CD8+ T cells sorted from PBMCs, taken 15 days after the yellow fever booster vaccination. These receptors were taken from a man aged 18 to 30 who received the YFV17D yellow fever vaccine.

V is TRBV24-1 and J is TRBJ2-4; no firm D call. The germline V gene has CDR1 KGHDR and CDR2 SFDVKD. The CDR3 spans 14 residues. Trimming removed 5 bases from V and 2 bases from J, with 9 bases in between. CDR3: CATSVWGTKNIQYF. CDR3 in DNA: TGTGCCACCAGTGTGTGGGGAACCAAAAACATTCAGTACTTC.

The rearrangement uses TRBV27 and TRBJ1-2, with D possibly being TRBD1 (5 bases). Per germline, CDR1 MNHEY and CDR2 SMNVEV (reference sequence). Between the trimmed V and J ends, which lost 4 bases and 4 bases, there was a span of 16 bases. The CDR3 contains 15 residues. This CDR3 reads CASSSLFRDVYGYTF. CDR3 sequence (DNA): TGTGCCAGCAGTTCCCTCTTCCGGGACGTCTATGGCTACACCTTC.

This clonotype was detected a few times. This chain uses TRBV6-6 with TRBJ2-1, with 9 bases aligning to TRBD1. Trimming took 7 bases from V and 9 from J; bases not matched to a gene: 10. CDR3 length: 14 amino acids. CDR1 MNHNY and CDR2 SVGAGI come from the germline V gene (reference sequence). The CDR3 bases are TGTGCCAGCATGACAGGGGGGCTTTTCGGTGAGCAGTTCTTC. Translated: CASMTGGLFGEQFF.

This chain connects TRBV9 to TRBJ2-2; 9 bases are shared with TRBD1. With V trimmed by 3 bases and J by 4 bases, 10 bases remained unmatched. Germline CDR1 and CDR2: SGDLS and YYNGEE. This CDR3 is built from 17 residues. The CDR3 coding sequence is TGTGCCAGCAGCGGACAGGGGGACCCAGGGGGCACCGGGGAGCTGTTTTTT. Translated: CASSGQGDPGGTGELFF. The whole variable domain, filled in from reference TRBV9 and TRBJ2-2, reads DSGVTQTPKHLITATGQRVTLRCSPRSGDLSVYWYQQSLDQGLQFLIQYYNGEERAKGNILERFSAQQFPDLHSELNLSSLELGDSALYFCASSGQGDPGGTGELFFGEGSRLTVL.

This clonotype was seen repeatedly, ten times or more. The V gene is TRBV15, the J gene TRBJ2-2, with 7 positions matching TRBD1. The CDR3 contains 13 residues. The germline V gene encodes CDR1 LNHNV and CDR2 YYDKDF (reference sequence). V shed 8 bases and J 7 bases; nucleotides not matched to a gene: 7. Written as DNA, the CDR3 is TGTGCCACCTCGGACAGGTCGGGCGGGGAGCTGTTTTTT. It is translated as CATSDRSGGELFF.

In its sample, this clonotype was seen a few times. The V gene is TRBV27, the J gene TRBJ2-7, with 8 positions matching TRBD2. The CDR3 runs to 14 residues. The V segment lost 6 bases and the J segment 3 bases; nucleotides outside the gene matches: 7. In germline, CDR1 is MNHEY, CDR2 SMNVEV (reference sequence). The CDR3 protein is CASSLIAGHYEQYV. The CDR3 region has the DNA TGTGCCAGCAGCCTCATAGCGGGGCACTACGAGCAGTACGTC.

The rearrangement links TRBV5-6 to TRBJ2-7; possibly TRBD1 or TRBD2 for D (5 bases each). Trimming stripped 4 bases from V and 3 bases from J, with 17 bases between. CDR1 and CDR2 from the germline V gene are SGHDT and YYEEEE. This CDR3 has 15 amino acids. The CDR3 sequence is CASSASGTIYYEQYV. CDR3 nucleotide sequence: TGTGCCAGCAGCGCCTCAGGGACCATATACTACGAGCAGTACGTC.

The chain employs TRBV7-9 and TRBJ2-7; TRBD2 aligns across 11 bases. The CDR3 contains 14 residues. In germline, CDR1 is SEHNR, CDR2 FQNEAQ (reference sequence). Trimming removed 5 bases from V and 3 bases from J; junction bases left unmatched: 3. The CDR3 protein is CASSQGTSGYEQYF. CDR3 bases: TGTGCCAGCAGCCAGGGGACTAGCGGCTACGAGCAGTACTTC.

This clonotype was recorded at least ten times. The chain employs TRBV4-2 and TRBJ2-7; D is uncertain. The CDR3 sequence is 15 residues long. CDR1 is LGHNA, CDR2 YNFKEQ, per germline. The V gene lost 0 bases and the J gene lost 0 bases, with 9 bases spanning the gap. DNA for the CDR3: TGTGCCAGCAGCCAAGATTTAGATAGCTCCTACGAGCAGTACTTC. Translation: CASSQDLDSSYEQYF.

The chain uses TRBV7-2 and TRBJ2-1; 9 bases are shared with TRBD2. Germline V CDR1 and CDR2: SGHTA, FQGNSA. V gave up 2 bases and J gave up 4 bases; unmatched junction bases: 6. The CDR3 has 16 amino acids. DNA of the CDR3: TGTGCCAGCAGCTTACGGCGGGGGGGCCGATACAATGAGCAGTTCTTC. Protein sequence: CASSLRRGGRYNEQFF.

This chain uses TRBV11-2 with TRBJ2-7, with 7 bases identical to TRBD1. CDR1 is SGHAT and CDR2 is FQNNGV in the germline V gene. The CDR3 sequence is 15 residues long. V trimming: 5 bases; J trimming: 2 bases; junction bases outside the gene matches: 9. CDR3 amino acids: CASSLVPGQPYEQYF. CDR3 bases: TGTGCCAGCAGCCTAGTTCCGGGACAGCCCTACGAGCAGTACTTC.

This clonotype was seen only a few times. The rearrangement uses TRBV4-3 and TRBJ2-3, with 11 bases fitting TRBD1. CDR1 and CDR2 (germline): LGHNA, YSLEER. Trimming at V came to 5 bases and at J to 4 bases, leaving 5 bases not matched to a gene. The CDR3 runs 15 residues. The DNA of the CDR3 is TGCGCCAGCAGCTCCGGGACAGGGGGGTCAGATACGCAGTATTTT. It encodes CASSSGTGGSDTQYF.

In its sample, this clonotype was seen a few times. The genes are TRBV27 and TRBJ2-1; no firm D call. V was cut by 8 bases and J by 9 bases, with 8 bases left in between. Germline V gene data show CDR1 as MNHEY and CDR2 as SMNVEV (reference sequence). This CDR3 spans 10 amino acids. The CDR3 loop is CASGWGEQFF. The CDR3 DNA reads as TGTGCCAGCGGGTGGGGTGAGCAGTTCTTC.

There are a few counts of this clonotype. V is TRBV7-9 and J is TRBJ2-3; D uncertain. V lost 8 bases and J lost 0, with 15 bases in between. CDR1 is SEHNR, CDR2 FQNEAQ, per germline (reference sequence). The CDR3 runs to 15 residues. CDR3 loop: CASETSLSSTDTQYF. The DNA of the CDR3 is TGTGCCAGCGAAACCAGCCTTTCTAGCACAGATACGCAGTATTTT.

This clonotype occurred a few times. This chain joins TRBV29-1 and TRBJ1-2; D remains ambiguous. CDR1 and CDR2 from the germline V gene are SQVTM and ANQGSEA. This CDR3 spans 13 amino acids. Deletions cut 0 bases from V and 4 bases from J, with 9 bases between. In DNA form, the CDR3 reads TGCAGCGTTGAAGATTGGGCTGCCTATGGCTACACCTTC. Amino acid sequence: CSVEDWAAYGYTF.

This clonotype was seen a few times. The rearrangement links TRBV7-6 to TRBJ2-7; D is tentatively TRBD1 or TRBD2 (5 bases each). Looked up from germline, CDR1 is SGHVS and CDR2 is FNYEAQ. The CDR3 totals 14 residues. V was cut by 2 bases and J by 6 bases, with 14 bases left in between. CDR3 bases: TGTGCCAGCAGCTTATCTGGGGGTCCCTCCGAGCAGTACTTC. Amino acids: CASSLSGGPSEQYF.

The chain has TRBV6-5 and TRBJ2-3; 8 nucleotides align to TRBD2. CDR3 size: 15 residues. Germline CDR1 reads MNHEY; CDR2 reads SVGAGI. The V gene end was trimmed by 6 bases and the J gene end by 0 bases; junction bases not matched to a gene: 5. The CDR3 loop reads CASRGSGESTDTQYF. CDR3 DNA sequence: TGTGCCAGCAGGGGTAGCGGGGAGAGCACAGATACGCAGTATTTT.

This clonotype was detected only a few times. This chain joins TRBV7-2 and TRBJ2-2; TRBD1 matches at 7 bases. The CDR3 runs to 18 residues. Germline V gene lookup returns CDR1 SGHTA and CDR2 FQGNSA. J lost 2 bases, V lost 3 bases, and 12 bases had no gene match. CDR3 in amino acids: CASSFPVRGGTNTGELFF. DNA for the CDR3: TGTGCCAGCAGCTTCCCCGTGAGAGGGGGCACTAACACCGGGGAGCTGTTTTTT.

A few counts support this clonotype. V is TRBV7-9 and J is TRBJ1-3, with 7 bases that match TRBD1. The germline V gene encodes CDR1 SEHNR and CDR2 FQNEAQ (reference sequence). V lost 5 bases and J lost 0; bases outside the gene matches: 4. This CDR3 contains 15 residues. CDR3 protein: CASSLGTVSGNTIYF. The CDR3, as DNA: TGTGCCAGCAGCCTCGGGACAGTCTCTGGAAACACCATATATTTT.

This clonotype was counted ten times or more. V and J are TRBV7-9 and TRBJ2-2; 9 nucleotides match TRBD2. Unmatched junction bases numbered 10, after V lost 5 bases and J lost 6 bases. Per the germline V gene, CDR1 is SEHNR and CDR2 is FQNEAQ (reference sequence). The CDR3 has 16 residues. The DNA for the CDR3 is TGTGCCAGCAGCACCCCCAGCGGGGGGCGGGCCGGGGAGCTGTTTTTT. Encoded protein: CASSTPSGGRAGELFF. Drawing the rest from reference TRBV7-9 and TRBJ2-2, the complete variable domain is DTGVSQNPRHKITKRGQNVTFRCDPISEHNRLYWYRQTLGQGPEFLTYFQNEAQLEKSRLLSDRFSAERPKGSFSTLEIQRTEQGDSAMYLCASSTPSGGRAGELFFGEGSRLTVL.

This sequence joins TRBV4-2 and TRBJ1-6; TRBD1 agrees at 9 bases. The V segment lost 0 bases and the J segment 9 bases; nucleotides outside the gene matches: 3. The CDR3 extends over 15 amino acids. Germline CDR1 LGHNA, CDR2 YNFKEQ. The CDR3 DNA reads as TGTGCCAGCAGCCAAGAGAACAGGGGGCCTTCACCCCTCCACTTT. Its protein is CASSQENRGPSPLHF.

The chain carries TRBV15 and TRBJ1-1; 8 nucleotides line up with TRBD1. Germline CDR1 is LNHNV and CDR2 is YYDKDF (reference sequence). Trimming removed 4 bases from V and 4 bases from J; junction bases left unmatched: 5. CDR3 length: 14 amino acids. In nucleotides, the CDR3 is TGTGCCACCAGCACCGGACAGGGCCCCACTGAAGCTTTCTTT. Translation gives CATSTGQGPTEAFF.

The V and J genes are TRBV6-2 or TRBV6-3 and TRBJ2-7; perhaps D is TRBD1 or TRBD2 (5 bases each). The CDR3 has 14 residues. V was pared by 6 bases and J by 2 bases, with 14 bases between. Per the germline V gene, CDR1 is MNHEY and CDR2 is SVGEGT. The CDR3 DNA sequence: TGTGCCAGCAGAGTGTCGTCGGGGCCCTACGAGCAGTACTTC. Translation: CASRVSSGPYEQYF.

There are a few counts of this clonotype. The V gene is TRBV4-1, the J gene TRBJ1-2; D gene unclear. Trimming cost V 0 bases and J 2 bases, with 10 bases left between them. Germline values: CDR1 MGHRA, CDR2 YSYEKL. There are 15 residues in the CDR3. The DNA for the CDR3 is TGCGCCAGCAGCCAAGAGGAGGGTGGGAACTATGGCTACACCTTC. Translated, it gives CASSQEEGGNYGYTF.

Ten or more counts support this clonotype. The chain links TRBV29-1 to TRBJ2-1, with no clear D. CDR1 and CDR2 (germline): SQVTM, ANQGSEA. This CDR3 contains 12 residues. V was cut by 4 bases and J by 0 bases, with 4 bases left in between. CDR3 region: CSVASSYNEQFF. The CDR3, as DNA: TGCAGCGTTGCTAGCTCCTACAATGAGCAGTTCTTC.

This clonotype was picked up a small number of times. This sequence joins TRBV24-1 and TRBJ2-3; D is perhaps TRBD1 (5 bases). Germline-derived CDR1 and CDR2 are KGHDR and SFDVKD. V lost 1 base and J 4 bases, leaving 14 bases between the germline ends. This CDR3 contains 16 residues. The CDR3 coding sequence is TGTGCCACCAGTGATTTCCGGGCCAGGGCCCCAGATACGCAGTATTTT. Its translation: CATSDFRARAPDTQYF.